This passage covers 17 T cell receptor beta chains from one sample sequenced in a study of T cell repertoires in cytomegalovirus infection. TCRdb re-analysed the reads in MiXCR, keeping a single row per CDR3 protein. The table shows some 940,000 distinct CDR3 sequences, with around 31% occurring only once. No antigen has been identified for these receptors. Sequencing used cultured CD8+ T cells from PBMCs, obtained from culture after CMV antigen stimulation. These receptors were taken from a human donor in good health (CMV status not recorded). Some clones in this sample may be carry-over from other donors' samples.

This clonotype was detected only a few times. The chain couples TRBV6-4 to TRBJ2-1, with D tentatively TRBD2 (7 bases). V was cut by 0 bases and J by 6 bases, with 15 bases left in between. The germline V gene encodes CDR1 MRHNA and CDR2 SNTAGT. The CDR3 extends over 16 amino acids. For the CDR3, the DNA is TGTGCCAGCAGTGACTCAGTGCGGGGGCCATCCAATGAGCAGTTCTTC. Translation: CASSDSVRGPSNEQFF.

Ten or more counts support this clonotype. The chain is built from TRBV7-9 and TRBJ2-1; no firm D call. This CDR3 contains 15 residues. V lost 6 bases and J lost 0, with 12 bases in between. CDR1 SEHNR and CDR2 FQNEAQ come from the germline V gene (reference sequence). This CDR3 reads CASRHLKSSYNEQFF. In nucleotides, the CDR3 is TGTGCCAGCAGACATTTAAAGAGCTCCTACAATGAGCAGTTCTTC.

This chain connects TRBV6-2 or TRBV6-3 to TRBJ2-3, with D perhaps matching TRBD1 (5 bases). The CDR3 totals 17 residues. From germline, CDR1 is MNHEY and CDR2 SVGEGT. V lost 0 bases and J 5 bases, leaving 18 bases between the germline ends. The CDR3 DNA follows: TGTGCCAGCAGTTACTCGCTTTTAAGGGGTATAGAAGATACGCAGTATTTT. Amino acids: CASSYSLLRGIEDTQYF.

Of note for this clonotype: At one boundary the junction diverges from the germline segment, which might be a read error. The rearrangement uses TRBV7-2 and TRBJ2-1; no definite D call. Germline V CDR1 and CDR2: SGHTA, FQGNSA. This CDR3 is 12 amino acids long. DNA of the CDR3: TGTGCCAACAGCTTGGTCTACAATGAGCAGTTCTTC. The encoded protein is CANSLVYNEQFF.

The V gene is TRBV4-2, the J gene TRBJ1-2; D gene ambiguous. The CDR3 extends over 17 amino acids. V dropped 0 bases and J dropped 0 bases, with 14 bases sitting between them. Germline V gene sequence: CDR1 LGHNA, CDR2 YNFKEQ. The CDR3 DNA follows: TGTGCCAGCAGCCAAGATGGAGGAACAGATTCTAACTATGGCTACACCTTC. Translation gives CASSQDGGTDSNYGYTF.

The chain carries TRBV11-2 and TRBJ2-2; D gene unclear. Germline CDR1 and CDR2: SGHAT and FQNNGV. This CDR3 has 12 residues. Trimming removed 5 bases from V and 6 bases from J, with 7 bases in between. The CDR3 nucleotides are TGTGCCAGCAGCACCCGTCCCGGGGAGCTGTTTTTT. Translating it yields CASSTRPGELFF.

V usage is TRBV7-9 and J usage is TRBJ1-1, with 9 bases fitting TRBD1. Unmatched junction bases numbered 11, after V lost 8 bases and J lost 4 bases. The length of the CDR3 is 15 residues. CDR1 and CDR2 (germline): SEHNR, FQNEAQ (reference sequence). CDR3 coding DNA: TGTGCCAGCTACCGACAGGGGACAGGGAGCACTGAAGCTTTCTTT. Protein product: CASYRQGTGSTEAFF.

This clonotype was observed at least ten times. V usage is TRBV12-3 or TRBV12-4 and J usage is TRBJ2-7, with TRBD2 as a possible D gene (6 bases). V was pared by 8 bases and J by 3 bases, with 17 bases between. The CDR3 runs to 14 residues. The CDR3 reads CASGARRENYEQYV. The DNA of the CDR3 is TGTGCCAGCGGAGCCCGCCGGGAGAACTACGAGCAGTACGTC.

In this sample, this clonotype turned up a few times. The V gene is TRBV15, the J gene TRBJ1-5; the D is unclear. Trimming cost V 4 bases and J 0 bases, with 4 bases left between them. Germline CDR1 reads LNHNV; CDR2 reads YYDKDF (reference sequence). The CDR3 spans 13 residues. The CDR3 loop is CATSIHSNQPQHF. CDR3 DNA sequence: TGTGCCACCAGCATTCATAGCAATCAGCCCCAGCATTTT.

Only a few counts were recorded for this clonotype. The chain's CDR3 is CASSLYSQGSTQETQYF. The CDR3 DNA is TGTGCCAGCAGTTTATACTCCCAGGGGTCTACTCAAGAGACCCAGTACTTC. The chain couples TRBV28 to TRBJ2-5; D may be TRBD1 (6 bases). The CDR3 runs 17 residues. Trimming pared 1 base from V and 2 bases from J, leaving 17 bases between. CDR1 MDHEN and CDR2 SYDVKM come from the germline V gene.

This clonotype was picked up many times. V is TRBV12-3 or TRBV12-4 and J is TRBJ1-4, with 10 positions matching TRBD1. The length of the CDR3 is 14 residues. Germline trimming cut 5 bases from V and 5 bases from J; bases unmatched to any gene: 2. The CDR3 loop is CASSQGQGNEKLFF. DNA of the CDR3: TGTGCCAGCAGTCAGGGACAGGGGAATGAAAAACTGTTTTTT.

This clonotype was counted only a few times. The chain combines TRBV4-2 with TRBJ1-1; no definite D call. Between the trimmed V and J ends, which lost 2 bases and 3 bases, there was a span of 13 bases. The CDR3 runs to 15 residues. Germline values: CDR1 LGHNA, CDR2 YNFKEQ. CDR3 loop: CASSQKRRPDTEAFF. The CDR3, as DNA: TGTGCCAGCAGCCAAAAGAGGCGGCCAGACACTGAAGCTTTCTTT.

The table lists this clonotype with a few counts. The chain recombines TRBV2 with TRBJ2-3; 12 bases map to TRBD2. After removal of 3 bases from V and 13 bases from J, the junction contained 11 bases not matched to a gene. Germline assignment: CDR1 SNHLY and CDR2 FYNNEI. The CDR3 totals 15 residues. In DNA, the CDR3 is TGTGCCAGCAGTGACGAGGCTAGCGGGGGGGCCGGAGAGTATTTT. It encodes CASSDEASGGAGEYF. Full variable domain (missing parts from reference TRBV2 and TRBJ2-3): EPEVTQTPSHQVTQMGQEVILRCVPISNHLYFYWYRQILGQKVEFLVSFYNNEISEKSEIFDDQFSVERPDGSNFTLKIRSTKLEDSAMYFCASSDEASGGAGEYFGPGTRLTVL.

The rearrangement links TRBV28 to TRBJ1-5; tentatively, D is TRBD1 (6 bases). Germline lookup yields CDR1 MDHEN and CDR2 SYDVKM. The V and J ends lost 8 bases and 2 bases respectively, with 16 bases between them. There are 15 residues in the CDR3. CDR3: CASCIFRGGNQPQHF. The CDR3 nucleotides are TGTGCCAGCTGTATTTTCAGGGGAGGCAATCAGCCCCAGCATTTT.

With respect to this clonotype: The conserved phenylalanine or tryptophan is not found at the CDR3 terminus, so this likely reflects a read error. The rearrangement links TRBV6-2 or TRBV6-3 to TRBJ2-2, with D possibly TRBD2 on 7 matching bases. V gave up 5 bases and J gave up 3 bases, with 22 bases separating them. Per the germline V gene, CDR1 is MNHEY and CDR2 is SVGEGT. The CDR3 covers 18 residues. The CDR3 nucleotides are TGTGCCAGCAGTAGCGAGCTGTGGTGGGGGGGCGACACCGGGGAGCTGTTTTGT. Its translation is CASSSELWWGGDTGELFC.

V gene TRBV7-2 combines with J gene TRBJ1-1; no clear D. The CDR3 extends over 12 amino acids. The germline V gene has CDR1 SGHTA and CDR2 FQGNSA. V shed 5 bases and J shed 4 bases, with 8 bases lying between them. The CDR3 loop reads CASSPSTTEAFF. The CDR3 coding sequence is TGTGCCAGCAGCCCCAGTACCACTGAAGCTTTCTTT.

The chain recombines TRBV29-1 with TRBJ1-2; perhaps TRBD1 as D (5 bases). V lost 5 bases to trimming and J lost 4 bases, with 8 bases between them. The CDR3 has 11 amino acids. Germline CDR1 and CDR2: SQVTM and ANQGSEA. Here the CDR3 DNA reads TGCAGCGTTTGGGGGGGCTATGGCTACACCTTC. Residues: CSVWGGYGYTF.